This T cell receptor beta chain is from a study of T-cell memory formation after mild COVID-19. The CDR3 loop spans 15 amino acids. CDR1 LGHNA and CDR2 YSLEER come from the germline V gene. The V end lost 5 bases, the J end lost 1 base, and 14 bases lay between the germline ends. With constant-segment primers, 5'RACE yielded cDNA libraries of TCR alpha and TCR beta that carried sample barcodes and UMIs. TCRdb reprocessed the 5' RACE reads via MiXCR and lists one record per CDR3 protein. Among 100,000 or so distinct CDR3 sequences listed, 11% were seen once. The source is a man aged 18 to 29 who had mild COVID-19 (a few samples of this study predate the infection). Cell type and time point are not known. The source material was PBMCs or a T cell subset sorted from them (not recorded which). The gene calls are TRBV4-3 and TRBJ1-2; possible D gene TRBD1, 5 bases. The CDR3 spells CASSSKAGNNYGYTF. The CDR3, as DNA: TGCGCCAGCAGCAGTAAGGCAGGGAATAACTATGGCTACACCTTC.